The 5 T cell receptor beta chains reported below all come from one sample, sequenced in a study of blood T cell repertoires in COVID-19. The protocol was immunoSEQ multiplex PCR, while the TCRdb copy is restricted to in-frame clones and leaves out a portion. The table records hundreds of thousands of clones, 75% to 90% of them present only once. Sequencing was performed on peripheral blood. These receptors came from a man aged 35-49 years with acute or convalescent COVID-19.

This chain uses TRBV9 with TRBJ2-1, with 7 bases identical to TRBD2. CDR3 size: 14 residues. CDR1 is SGDLS and CDR2 is YYNGEE in the germline V gene. The junction had 11 bases not matched to a gene; V was cut back by 6 bases and J by 8 bases. CDR3 loop: CASNLGGRGDEQFF. CDR3 bases: TGTGCCAGCAACCTCGGCGGGAGAGGGGATGAGCAGTTCTTC.

The J gene is TRBJ2-1, the V gene TRBV3-1 (or the pseudogene TRBV3-2); 8 nucleotides align to TRBD2. Germline CDR1 and CDR2: LGHDT and YNNKEL (reference sequence). CDR3 length: 17 residues. The V segment lost 1 base and the J segment 9 bases; nucleotides outside the gene matches: 14. CDR3 loop: CASSQAKFGTSSVEQFF. As DNA, the CDR3 is TGTGCCAGCAGCCAAGCCAAGTTTGGGACTAGTTCAGTTGAGCAGTTCTTC.

The rearrangement links TRBV6-4 to TRBJ2-1; 10 bases line up with TRBD2. The CDR3 contains 15 residues. With 0 bases clipped from V and 8 bases from J, the junction kept 4 bases outside the gene matches. Germline values: CDR1 MRHNA, CDR2 SNTAGT. Here the CDR3 reads CASSDSSGRGDEQFF. CDR3 coding DNA: TGTGCCAGCAGTGACTCCAGCGGGAGGGGTGATGAGCAGTTCTTC.

The CDR3 loop reads CASSLAWGGPIKQYF. CDR3 nucleotides: TGTGCCAGCAGCTTGGCGTGGGGGGGGCCCATTAAGCAGTACTTC. This chain connects TRBV5-5 to TRBJ2-7; D might be TRBD2 (7 bases). This CDR3 has 15 amino acids. The V gene's germline CDR1 is SGHKS and CDR2 YYEKEE (reference sequence). V gave up 0 bases and J gave up 8 bases, with 18 bases separating them.

CDR3 sequence reads: CASKGTSNAGELFF. In DNA form, the CDR3 reads TGTGCCAGTAAAGGGACTAGCAACGCCGGGGAGCTGTTTTTT. V gene TRBV19 combines with J gene TRBJ2-2; 9 positions agree with TRBD2. Trimming at V came to 7 bases and at J to 6 bases, leaving 6 bases not matched to a gene. This CDR3 has 14 residues. CDR1 and CDR2 (germline): LNHDA, SQIVND (reference sequence).